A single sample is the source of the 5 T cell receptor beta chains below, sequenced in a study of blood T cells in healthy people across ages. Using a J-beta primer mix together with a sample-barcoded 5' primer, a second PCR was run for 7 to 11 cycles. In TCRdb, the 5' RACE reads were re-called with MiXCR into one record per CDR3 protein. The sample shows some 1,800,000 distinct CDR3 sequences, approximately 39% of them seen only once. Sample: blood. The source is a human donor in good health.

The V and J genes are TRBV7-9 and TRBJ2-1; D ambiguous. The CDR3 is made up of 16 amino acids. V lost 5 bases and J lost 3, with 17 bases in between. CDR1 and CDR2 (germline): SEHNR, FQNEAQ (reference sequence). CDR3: CASSPFSRLIYNEQFF. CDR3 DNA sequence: TGTGCCAGCAGCCCCTTCAGTAGACTTATCTACAATGAGCAGTTCTTC.

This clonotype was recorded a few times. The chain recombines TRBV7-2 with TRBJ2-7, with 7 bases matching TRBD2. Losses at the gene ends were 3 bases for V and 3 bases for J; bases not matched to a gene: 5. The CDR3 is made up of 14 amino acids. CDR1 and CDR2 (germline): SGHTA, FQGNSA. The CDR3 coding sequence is TGTGCCAGCAGCTTCCAACGGGGGGACTACGAGCAGTACTTC. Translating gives CASSFQRGDYEQYF.

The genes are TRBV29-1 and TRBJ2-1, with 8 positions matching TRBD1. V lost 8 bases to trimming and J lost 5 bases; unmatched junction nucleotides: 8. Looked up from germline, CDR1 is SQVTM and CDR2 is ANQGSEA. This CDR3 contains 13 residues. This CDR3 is CSYRPDRDNEQFF. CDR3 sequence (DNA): TGCAGCTACCGTCCGGACAGGGACAATGAGCAGTTCTTC.

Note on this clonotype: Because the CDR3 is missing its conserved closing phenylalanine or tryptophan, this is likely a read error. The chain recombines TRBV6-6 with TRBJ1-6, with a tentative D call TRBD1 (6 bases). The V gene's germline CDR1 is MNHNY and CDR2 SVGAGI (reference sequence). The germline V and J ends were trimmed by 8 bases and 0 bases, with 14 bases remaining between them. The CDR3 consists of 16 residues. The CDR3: CASDRGGSSYNSPLHI. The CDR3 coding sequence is TGTGCCAGCGACAGAGGGGGGAGCTCCTATAATTCACCCCTCCACATT.

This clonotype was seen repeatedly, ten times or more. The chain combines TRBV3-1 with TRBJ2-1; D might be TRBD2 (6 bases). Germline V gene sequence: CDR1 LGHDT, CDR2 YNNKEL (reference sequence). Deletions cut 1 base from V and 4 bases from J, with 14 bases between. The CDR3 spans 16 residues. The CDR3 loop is CASSQGHGRRYNEQFF. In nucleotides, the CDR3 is TGTGCCAGCAGCCAAGGACACGGGAGACGGTACAATGAGCAGTTCTTC.